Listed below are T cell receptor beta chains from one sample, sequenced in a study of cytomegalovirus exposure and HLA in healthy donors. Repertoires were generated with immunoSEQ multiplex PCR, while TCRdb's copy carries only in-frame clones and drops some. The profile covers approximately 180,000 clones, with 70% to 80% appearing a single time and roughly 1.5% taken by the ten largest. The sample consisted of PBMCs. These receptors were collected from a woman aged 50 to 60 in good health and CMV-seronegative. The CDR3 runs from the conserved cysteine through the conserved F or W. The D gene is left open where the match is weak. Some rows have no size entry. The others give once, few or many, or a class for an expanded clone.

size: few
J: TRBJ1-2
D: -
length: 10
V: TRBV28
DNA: TGTGCCAGCCGAGACTATGGCTACACCTTC
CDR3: CASRDYGYTF

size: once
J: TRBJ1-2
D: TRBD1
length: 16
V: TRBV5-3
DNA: TGTGCCAGAAGCCCTTTCCGGGACAGGGAATCAGATGGCTACACCTTC
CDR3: CARSPFRDRESDGYTF

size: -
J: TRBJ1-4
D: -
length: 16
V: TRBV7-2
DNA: TGTGCCAGCAGCTTAGCTGGCGGGGGGCTCAATGAAAAACTGTTTTTT
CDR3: CASSLAGGGLNEKLFF

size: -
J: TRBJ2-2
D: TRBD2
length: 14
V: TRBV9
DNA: TGTGCCAGCAGCGGCGGCGGGAGTCACGGGGAGCTGTTTTTT
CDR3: CASSGGGSHGELFF

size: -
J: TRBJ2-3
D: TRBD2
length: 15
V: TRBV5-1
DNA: TGCGCCAGCAGCTTTTCCGGACTAGCAGGTGATACGCAGTATTTT
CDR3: CASSFSGLAGDTQYF

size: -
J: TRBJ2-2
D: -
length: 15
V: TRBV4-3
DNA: TGCGCCAGCAGCCAAGATTTGGCAGCGGACGGAAAGCTGTTTTTT
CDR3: CASSQDLAADGKLFF

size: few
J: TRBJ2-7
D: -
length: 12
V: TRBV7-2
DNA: TGTGCCAGCAGCTTAACAACTAACGAGCAGTACTTC
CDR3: CASSLTTNEQYF

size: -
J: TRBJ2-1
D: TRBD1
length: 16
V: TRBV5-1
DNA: TGCGCCAGCAGCCCGAGTACAGGGGGCTCCTACAATGAGCAGTTCTTC
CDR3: CASSPSTGGSYNEQFF

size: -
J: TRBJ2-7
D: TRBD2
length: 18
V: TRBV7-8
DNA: TGTGCCAGCAGCTTAGTTTATCGGGGGAGGGCCTCATCGGACGAGCAGTACTTC
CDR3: CASSLVYRGRASSDEQYF

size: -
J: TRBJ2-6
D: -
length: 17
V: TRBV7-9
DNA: TGTGCCAGCAGCGTCGAGAAATTTCGCTCTGGGGCCAACGTCCTGACTTTC
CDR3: CASSVEKFRSGANVLTF